This T cell receptor (beta chain) was obtained from a study of vaccination and CD4 T cells after COVID-19. Whole-study context: The convalescent population consisted of six males and four females, two of whom were of Hispanic ethnicity. Overlapping spike peptides of SARS-CoV-2, HCoV-NL63, HCoV-OC43 and HCoV-229E were used, and cells were stimulated with them. General study findings and limits: Vaccine-specific clones numbering 304 of 307 showed spike mono-reactivity in convalescent patients.

The Oncomine TCR Beta short-read assay sequenced DNA from cultured CD4+ T cells. Someone extracted genomic DNA from cultured CD4+ T cells. MiXCR, run by TCRdb on the PCR reads, gives a single entry per CDR3 protein. The sample records approximately 6,300 distinct CDR3 sequences, about a third being singletons. This clonotype is medium-sized within its sample. Its target is not known. Treatment of the sample: roughly 11-day PBMC culture with coronavirus spike peptide pools or control peptides (ViraFEST assay). The sequencing used CD4+ T cells from blood, cultured in vitro, collected after SARS-CoV-2 vaccination. This TCR derives from a human donor who had recovered from COVID-19.

The CDR3 is CASSSLGQGLGGETQYF. CDR3 nucleotide sequence: TGTGCCAGCAGCTCTTTAGGCCAGGGACTAGGCGGGGAGACCCAGTACTTC. The chain has TRBV7-2 and TRBJ2-5; TRBD2 matches 8 bases. Germline-derived CDR1 and CDR2 are SGHTA and FQGNSA. J lost 5 bases, V lost 4 bases, and 15 bases had no gene match. The length of the CDR3 is 17 residues.